The clone carrying this TCR beta chain was seen more than once but under ten times. Its antigen is not known. The source of the sample is a study of T-cell memory formation after mild COVID-19. For the study at large: Largely donor-specific TCR clusters were found. Study-wide results and caveats: Of the contracting clones, CD4+ ones lay mainly in CM and EM, and CD8+ ones in EMRA. Balance between CD4 and CD8 was seen in clones contracting day 15 to 85, and a CD4+ lean was seen in later expanders.

TCRalpha and TCRbeta libraries used 5'RACE with constant-segment primers and UMIs. TCRdb ran MiXCR on the 5' RACE reads and lists one entry per CDR3 protein. The repertoire includes around 300,000 distinct CDR3 sequences, roughly 13% of them detected once, and about 20% sits in the top ten. The material sequenced was PBMCs or a T cell subset sorted from them (not recorded which). This clonotype was sampled from a man between 18 and 29 years old who had mild COVID-19 (a few samples of this study predate the infection). Cell type and time point are not known.

The chain's CDR3 is CASSFARVNIQYF. Written as DNA, the CDR3 is TGTGCCAGCAGCTTTGCCAGGGTAAACATTCAGTACTTC. The V gene is TRBV7-9, the J gene TRBJ2-4, with TRBD1 as a possible D gene (5 bases). The CDR3 consists of 13 residues. The germline CDR1 and CDR2 sequences are SEHNR and FQNEAQ (reference sequence). The germline V and J ends were trimmed by 3 bases and 6 bases, with 9 bases remaining between them.